Listed below are T cell receptor beta chains from one sample, sequenced in a study of T cell responses to AZD1222 COVID-19 vaccine. Produced via immunoSEQ multiplex PCR; TCRdb's table is partial and in-frame only. The data contain some 110,000 clones, about 89% of them singletons. The source material was peripheral blood, sampled on day 0 of AZD1222 vaccination. The receptors stem from an adult in good health. CDR3s include the opening cysteine and the closing phenylalanine or tryptophan. The D gene is left open where the match is weak. Expanded clones are given a class, and other clones once, few, many or no size at all.

j_call	clone_size	v_call	d_call	cdr3_nt	cdr3_aa
TRBJ2-1	NA	TRBV11-2	NA	TGTGCCAGCAGCTTAGCTGGGGGTGAGCAGTTCTTC	CASSLAGGEQFF
TRBJ1-3	NA	TRBV5-8	NA	TGTGCCAGCAGCCTAGGGGGGTTCGCAGGAAACACCATATATTTT	CASSLGGFAGNTIYF
TRBJ1-2	NA	TRBV5-5	NA	TGTGCCAGCAGCTTGTCCAAGTCAAACTATGGCTACACCTTC	CASSLSKSNYGYTF
TRBJ2-6	NA	TRBV19	NA	TGTGCCAGTAGTCAGGGGTCCGGGGCCAACGTCCTGACTTTC	CASSQGSGANVLTF
TRBJ2-5	once	TRBV2	NA	TGTGCCAGCAGTGAAGAGTGGGGATTACAAGAGACCCAGTACTTC	CASSEEWGLQETQYF
TRBJ2-7	few	TRBV18	NA	TGTGCCAGCTCACCCGCCGAGGGCGAGCAGTACTTC	CASSPAEGEQYF
TRBJ2-1	few	TRBV15	NA	TGTGCCACCAGCAGAGGTCTGGGGGCGGTTGAGCAGTTCTTC	CATSRGLGAVEQFF
TRBJ2-7	few	TRBV27	NA	TGTGCCAGCAGTCGACAGCGCACCTACGAGCAGTACTTC	CASSRQRTYEQYF
TRBJ1-1	NA	TRBV12-3/TRBV12-4	NA	TGTGCCAGCACTTTCGGGTTCACTGAAGCTTTCTTT	CASTFGFTEAFF
TRBJ2-3	NA	TRBV9	TRBD2	TGTGCCAGCAGCGTAGGGCGGCTAGCGGGGGGCCTAACAGATACGCAGTATTTT	CASSVGRLAGGLTDTQYF
TRBJ1-2	NA	TRBV4-1	NA	TGCGCCAGCAGCCAAGATGTAGGGTTATATGGCTACACCTTC	CASSQDVGLYGYTF
TRBJ1-2	NA	TRBV10-2	NA	TGCGCCAGCAGTGAGTCGGTGGTAGACTATGGCTACACCTTC	CASSESVVDYGYTF
TRBJ2-7	NA	TRBV18	NA	TGTGCCAGCTCACCACAAGACTACGAGCAGTACTTC	CASSPQDYEQYF
TRBJ1-2	NA	TRBV29-1	NA	TGCAGCACCTTCCTCCCCGACGGTGGGGGCCTGGCCGCTAACTATGGCTACACCTTC	CSTFLPDGGGLAANYGYTF
TRBJ2-7	NA	TRBV7-8	NA	TGTGCCAGCAGCTTAGGGGGTTCAGACGAGCAGTACTTC	CASSLGGSDEQYF
TRBJ1-4	NA	TRBV15	NA	TGTGCCACCAGCAGAGATGCGGGGGCAGACCCAACTAATGAAAAACTGTTTTTT	CATSRDAGADPTNEKLFF
TRBJ1-4	few	TRBV7-6	NA	TGTGCCAGCAGCTTAGAAGCCTCCCATGGGGAAAAACTGTTTTTT	CASSLEASHGEKLFF
TRBJ1-2	NA	TRBV11-2	NA	TGTGCCAGCAGCTTAGAGGGCCCCTATGGCTACACCTTC	CASSLEGPYGYTF
TRBJ2-1	NA	TRBV19	TRBD2	TGTGCCAGTAGTAAGGAGCGGGGGGGTGCGTACAATGAGCAGTTCTTC	CASSKERGGAYNEQFF
TRBJ2-3	NA	TRBV7-3	NA	TGTGCCAGCAGCAGAGTTAGCACAGATACGCAGTATTTT	CASSRVSTDTQYF
TRBJ2-7	NA	TRBV28	TRBD1	TGTGCCAGCAGTTTTCCCGGGACAGGACGAAACGAGCAGTACTTC	CASSFPGTGRNEQYF
TRBJ1-5	NA	TRBV9	NA	TGTGCCAGCAGCGCAACAGGGAATAGCAATCAGCCCCAGCATTTT	CASSATGNSNQPQHF
TRBJ2-1	NA	TRBV12-5	TRBD2	TGTGCTAGTGGCCTGACTAGCGATGAGCAGTTCTTC	CASGLTSDEQFF
TRBJ2-1	NA	TRBV4-2	TRBD2	TGTGCCAGCAGCCCCCTGACTACTAGCGGGGGGATCTATGAGCAGTTCTTC	CASSPLTTSGGIYEQFF
TRBJ2-1	NA	TRBV4-2	TRBD2	TGTGCCAGCAGCCAAGACAGCTCGGCGGGGGGGCCCAATGAGCAGTTCTTC	CASSQDSSAGGPNEQFF